This entry lists 27 T cell receptor beta chains sequenced from one sample in a study of blood T cells in healthy people across ages (dated by TCRdb to between 2015 and 2017). The method behind the library was 5' RACE. Sequencing used an Illumina HiSeq 2500. A second PCR of about 7 to 12 cycles was run with a J-beta primer mix and a sample-barcoded 5' primer. TCRdb reworked the public reads: Q25 trimming with fastp, MiXCR clone assembly, productive beta chains retained. For every CDR3 protein sequence, its rows merge into one entry that carries the most common genes and DNA. The sample table contains approximately 600,000 distinct CDR3 sequences; only one count was recorded for about 53% of them. The ten largest account for roughly 34% of the sample. Sequences were obtained from blood. All receptors come from a man in his fifties or sixties in good health.

This chain connects TRBV6-5 to TRBJ1-1; TRBD1 matches at 8 bases. V lost 9 bases and J lost 10; bases outside the gene matches: 10. Germline-derived CDR1 and CDR2 are MNHEY and SVGAGI. This CDR3 has 12 residues. The DNA for the CDR3 is TGTGCCAGTTCAAATCAGGGGGCTGGAGCTTTCTTT. This translates into CASSNQGAGAFF.

This clonotype was counted once. The chain joins TRBV7-9 to TRBJ2-1; TRBD1 aligns across 8 bases. Germline V gene lookup returns CDR1 SEHNR and CDR2 FQNEAQ (reference sequence). The CDR3 has 11 residues. V lost 6 bases and J lost 12; bases outside the gene matches: 4. Here the CDR3 DNA reads TGTGCCAGCAGTACCGGGACAGGGCAGTTCTTC. Translated, it gives CASSTGTGQFF.

The genes are TRBV15 and TRBJ2-5, with TRBD2 identical over 8 bases. Germline trimming cut 0 bases from V and 2 bases from J; bases unmatched to any gene: 2. The CDR3 runs to 15 residues. CDR1 and CDR2 from the germline V gene are LNHNV and YYDKDF (reference sequence). CDR3 DNA sequence: TGTGCCACCAGCAGAGAAACTAGCGGTCAAGAGACCCAGTACTTC. It encodes CATSRETSGQETQYF. The whole variable domain, remainder taken from reference TRBV15 and TRBJ2-5, is DAMVIQNPRYQVTQFGKPVTLSCSQTLNHNVMYWYQQKSSQAPKLLFHYYDKDFNNEADTPDNFQSRRPNTSFCFLDIRSPGLGDTAMYLCATSRETSGQETQYFGPGTRLLVL.

The chain carries TRBV7-2 and TRBJ2-3, with D possibly matching TRBD2 (6 bases). Germline values: CDR1 SGHTA, CDR2 FQGNSA. CDR3 size: 16 residues. V lost 0 bases and J lost 1, with 11 bases in between. CDR3 coding DNA: TGTGCCAGCAGCTTAGCGGGAGGTCCCGGCACAGATACGCAGTATTTT. Amino acids: CASSLAGGPGTDTQYF.

The V call is TRBV15, the J call TRBJ2-2, with D hard to call. CDR1 is LNHNV and CDR2 is YYDKDF in the germline V gene (reference sequence). There are 14 residues in the CDR3. The ends were cut back, 3 bases at V and 3 bases at J, with 8 bases in the middle. The CDR3 sequence is CATSRPADTGELFF. For the CDR3, the DNA is TGTGCCACCAGCAGGCCCGCGGACACCGGGGAGCTGTTTTTT.

The chain is built from TRBV20-1 and TRBJ2-3; 9 bases align to TRBD1. This CDR3 spans 15 amino acids. The germline V gene encodes CDR1 DFQATT and CDR2 SNEGSKA (reference sequence). V lost 3 bases to trimming and J lost 1 base; unmatched junction nucleotides: 5. The CDR3 DNA reads TGCAGTGCTAGGGACAGGGGTATCGGCACAGATACGCAGTATTTT. The encoded protein is CSARDRGIGTDTQYF.

V gene TRBV20-1 combines with J gene TRBJ2-1; D may correspond to TRBD1 or TRBD2 (5 bases each). The length of the CDR3 is 11 residues. CDR1 DFQATT and CDR2 SNEGSKA come from the germline V gene (reference sequence). Trimming pared 4 bases from V and 13 bases from J, leaving 14 bases between. The DNA for the CDR3 is TGCAGTGCTAACCGGGACGAGCGACAGTTCTTC. It yields the protein CSANRDERQFF.

The chain recombines TRBV9 with TRBJ1-2; D is perhaps TRBD1 (6 bases). CDR1 and CDR2 from the germline V gene are SGDLS and YYNGEE. V lost 0 bases, J lost 6 bases, and 15 bases lay in between. The CDR3 is 15 residues long. CDR3 DNA sequence: TGTGCCAGCAGCGTAGAGACAGGTCGCGGGGATGGCTACACCTTC. It translates to CASSVETGRGDGYTF.

This clonotype turned up a few times. The rearrangement uses TRBV12-3 or TRBV12-4 and TRBJ1-2; possible D gene TRBD1, 5 bases. V was shortened by 5 bases and J by 8 bases, with 21 bases between the two germline ends. The CDR3 is 15 amino acids. The CDR3 coding sequence is TGTGCCAGCAGTCCCGGAGAGGCAGGGTTAGGGGGCTACACCTTC. The encoded protein is CASSPGEAGLGGYTF.

Many counts were recorded for this clonotype. The chain links TRBV5-1 to TRBJ1-5, with TRBD1 as a possible D gene (6 bases). The CDR3 is 16 residues long. The germline V gene encodes CDR1 SGHRS and CDR2 YFSETQ. Trimming removed 4 bases from V and 5 bases from J, with 19 bases in between. This CDR3 is CASSPGDAGAYQPQHF. CDR3 in DNA: TGCGCCAGCAGCCCCGGGGACGCAGGGGCCTATCAGCCCCAGCATTTT.

This clonotype was seen more than once but under ten times. This chain links TRBV6-5 with TRBJ2-7; 12 positions agree with TRBD2. The V gene end was trimmed by 0 bases and the J gene end by 4 bases; junction bases not matched to a gene: 1. The CDR3 length is 15 residues. The germline gives CDR1 MNHEY, CDR2 SVGAGI. For the CDR3, the DNA is TGTGCCAGCAGTTACTCTCTAGCGGGGGGGTACGAGCAGTACTTC. Amino acids: CASSYSLAGGYEQYF.

On this clonotype itself: A much larger clone lies a single base off, so this may be a read error. CDR3 nucleotide sequence: TGTGCCAGCAGTTACTCGAACAGGGGGACTAGTAATGAGCAGTTCTTC. Amino acid sequence: CASSYSNRGTSNEQFF. V gene TRBV6-7 combines with J gene TRBJ2-1; either TRBD1 or TRBD2 may fit D (8 bases each). TRBV6-7 falls under the ORF class, with uncertain function. The CDR3 has 16 amino acids. Trimming removed 0 bases at V and 7 bases at J, with 16 bases between.

This clonotype was seen many times. This chain joins TRBV4-2 and TRBJ1-2; weak D call: TRBD1 (6 bases). The V end lost 0 bases, the J end lost 7 bases, and 9 bases lay between the germline ends. Germline lookup yields CDR1 LGHNA and CDR2 YNFKEQ. The length of the CDR3 is 13 residues. The CDR3 protein is CASSQDGQSGYTF. DNA for the CDR3: TGTGCCAGCAGCCAAGACGGACAGTCTGGCTACACCTTC.

Concerning this clonotype: The junction departs from the called germline gene at one end, perhaps through a read error. V and J are TRBV20-1 and TRBJ1-2; D unclear. The V gene's germline CDR1 is DFQATT and CDR2 SNEGSKA (reference sequence). The CDR3 extends over 13 amino acids. The CDR3 DNA sequence: TGCGGTGCCCGCAGGAACTTGGACTATGGCTACACCTTC. Its protein is CGARRNLDYGYTF.

V is TRBV20-1 and J is TRBJ2-7; D remains unclear. Near its end, the DNA agrees better with TRBJ2-5, so the J call may be wrong. The length of the CDR3 is 10 residues. Germline loops: CDR1 DFQATT, CDR2 SNEGSKA (reference sequence). As DNA, the CDR3 is TGCAGTGCTCCTAAGAGGACCCAGTACTTC. It encodes CSAPKRTQYF.

The J gene is TRBJ2-2, the V gene TRBV12-3 or TRBV12-4; 7 bases map to TRBD2. This CDR3 spans 14 amino acids. V lost 5 bases to trimming and J lost 6 bases; unmatched junction nucleotides: 6. The CDR3 here is CASSVGTSAGELFF. The DNA of the CDR3 is TGTGCCAGCAGTGTAGGTACTAGCGCCGGGGAGCTGTTTTTT.

V gene TRBV2 combines with J gene TRBJ2-4; 8 bases are a match to TRBD1. Germline V gene sequence: CDR1 SNHLY, CDR2 FYNNEI. CDR3 length: 14 amino acids. V lost 9 bases, J lost 0 bases, and 4 bases stayed unmatched. The CDR3 protein is CASGTGLAKNIQYF. As DNA, the CDR3 is TGTGCCAGTGGGACAGGACTAGCCAAAAACATTCAGTACTTC.

J is TRBJ2-1 and V is TRBV3-1, with 9 bases fitting TRBD2. The CDR3 is 14 amino acids. The germline V gene has CDR1 LGHDT and CDR2 YNNKEL (reference sequence). J gave up 8 bases and V 8 bases, and 10 bases lay outside the gene matches. CDR3 sequence (DNA): TGTGCCAGCTCCCCCTTAGCGGGGGCCCATGAGCAGTTCTTC. Translating gives CASSPLAGAHEQFF.

V gene TRBV10-3 combines with J gene TRBJ2-7; 8 nucleotides line up with TRBD1. V was pared by 2 bases and J by 4 bases, with 16 bases of the junction left unmatched. The CDR3 spans 18 residues. Germline V gives CDR1 ENHRY, CDR2 SYGVKD. The CDR3 nucleotides are TGTGCCATCAGTGAGCACGGACAGGGAAGATCTGACGTTTACGAGCAGTACTTC. Protein product: CAISEHGQGRSDVYEQYF.

This clonotype turned up a few times. The rearrangement uses TRBV5-1 and TRBJ1-2; 9 nucleotides line up with TRBD1. J was trimmed by 2 bases and V by 4 bases; bases with no gene match: 9. CDR3 size: 16 residues. Germline V CDR1 and CDR2: SGHRS, YFSETQ. CDR3 in amino acids: CASSVQGTGTNYGYTF. CDR3 DNA: TGCGCCAGCAGCGTACAAGGGACAGGGACAAACTATGGCTACACCTTC.

V gene TRBV10-3 combines with J gene TRBJ2-1; 11 bases agree with TRBD2. Germline-derived CDR1 and CDR2 are ENHRY and SYGVKD. With 6 bases clipped from V and 3 bases from J, the junction kept 4 bases outside the gene matches. CDR3 length: 15 residues. The CDR3 loop is CAISETSGDYNEQFF. The CDR3, as DNA: TGTGCCATCAGCGAGACTAGCGGGGACTACAATGAGCAGTTCTTC.

The V call is TRBV19, the J call TRBJ2-1; D gene unclear. Germline CDR1 and CDR2: LNHDA and SQIVND (reference sequence). Trimming took off 2 bases at V and 7 bases at J, with 18 bases between the two ends. The CDR3 runs 16 residues. This chain's CDR3 is CASSIRRQIIGNEQFF. In DNA form, the CDR3 reads TGTGCCAGTAGTATAAGGCGCCAGATAATCGGTAATGAGCAGTTCTTC.

The genes are TRBV12-3 or TRBV12-4 and TRBJ2-3, with 8 bases fitting TRBD2. CDR3 length equals 17 residues. V dropped 3 bases and J dropped 0; count of bases not matched to a gene: 8. DNA of the CDR3: TGTGCCAGCAGTTTGCCTGCGATAGCGGGGAGCACAGATACGCAGTATTTT. Its translation: CASSLPAIAGSTDTQYF.

V and J are TRBV2 and TRBJ1-2; weak D call: TRBD1 (5 bases). Germline V lookup: CDR1 SNHLY, CDR2 FYNNEI. CDR3 length: 16 amino acids. Trimming took off 7 bases at V and 6 bases at J, with 24 bases between the two ends. The CDR3 DNA is TGTGCCAGCAATACACCAGCCGAGCTCGGGGACGATGGCTACACCTTC. It specifies CASNTPAELGDDGYTF.

The chain carries TRBV6-5 and TRBJ1-1; 9 bases fit TRBD1. With 6 bases clipped from V and 5 bases from J, the junction kept 10 bases outside the gene matches. Germline CDR1 MNHEY, CDR2 SVGAGI. The CDR3 contains 15 residues. The CDR3 sequence: CASSETGGGETEAFF. The DNA for the CDR3 is TGTGCCAGCAGCGAGACAGGGGGAGGTGAAACTGAAGCTTTCTTT.

This chain joins TRBV7-2 and TRBJ2-2; D call uncertain. The germline V and J ends were trimmed by 5 bases and 4 bases, with 11 bases remaining between them. Germline V gene lookup returns CDR1 SGHTA and CDR2 FQGNSA. The CDR3 consists of 14 residues. The CDR3 sequence: CASSPRSLTGELFF. DNA of the CDR3: TGTGCCAGCAGCCCTAGGTCGCTCACCGGGGAGCTGTTTTTT.

The CDR3 DNA sequence: TGTGCCAGCAGCTCGCTGAATAGCGGGGGGGCCGGCTCCTACAATGAGCAGTTCTTC. Protein: CASSSLNSGGAGSYNEQFF. The chain is built from TRBV13 and TRBJ2-1, with TRBD2 identical over 11 bases. The V segment lost 4 bases and the J segment 0 bases; nucleotides outside the gene matches: 11. Germline V lookup: CDR1 PRHDT, CDR2 FYEKMQ (reference sequence). CDR3 size: 19 residues.